The 14 T cell receptor beta chains presented below share a single source sample, sequenced in a study of PD-L1 blockade in urothelial cancer (dated by TCRdb to about 2017). The library was prepared using the immunoSEQ multiplex PCR assay. This immuneACCESS table, as held by TCRdb, lists in-frame sequences with V and J called but not all clones. Of the missing ones, under half trace to an unresolved V gene in checked studies; the others have no known cause. This sample holds around 100,000 clones; around 86% were observed only once. The biggest ten clones account for roughly 2% of the sample. According to the study, the label for this sample's time point signals: pretreatment peripheral blood. The sequencing here drew on PBMCs, taken around atezolizumab (anti-PD-L1) treatment. The source of these receptors is a man in his sixties with urothelial cancer.

This rearrangement joins TRBV30 to TRBJ2-7; weak D call: TRBD2 (6 bases). V lost 0 bases and J 0 bases, leaving 18 bases between the germline ends. Germline V gene sequence: CDR1 GTSNPN, CDR2 SVGIG (reference sequence). The CDR3 contains 17 residues. CDR3 in amino acids: CAWSVLFRGLSSYEQYF. CDR3 coding DNA: TGTGCCTGGAGTGTACTTTTTCGGGGACTGAGCTCCTACGAGCAGTACTTC.

V and J are TRBV7-2 and TRBJ2-3; 10 positions agree with TRBD2. CDR3 length equals 12 residues. Germline CDR1 reads SGHTA; CDR2 reads FQGNSA. After removal of 3 bases from V and 10 bases from J, the junction contained 1 base not matched to a gene. The CDR3 spells CASSFLAGAQYF. DNA for the CDR3: TGTGCCAGCAGCTTTCTAGCGGGGGCGCAGTATTTT.

V and J are TRBV25-1 and TRBJ2-3; 7 nucleotides line up with TRBD2. V shed 1 base, J shed 4 bases, and the junction held 8 bases outside the gene matches. The CDR3 length is 16 residues. Germline V CDR1 and CDR2: MGHDK, SYGVNS. The chain's CDR3 is CASSEWSGATADTQYF. The CDR3, as DNA: TGTGCCAGCAGTGAATGGAGCGGGGCGACCGCAGATACGCAGTATTTT. Full variable domain (missing parts from reference TRBV25-1 and TRBJ2-3): EADIYQTPRYLVIGTGKKITLECSQTMGHDKMYWYQQDPGMELHLIHYSYGVNSTEKGDLSSESTVSRIRTEHFPLTLESARPSHTSQYLCASSEWSGATADTQYFGPGTRLTVL.

The V call is TRBV2, the J call TRBJ2-7, with D unclear. The V end was cut by 8 bases, the J end by 6 bases, with 14 bases between. Germline V lookup: CDR1 SNHLY, CDR2 FYNNEI. CDR3 size: 12 residues. The CDR3 here is CASSRKMPEQYF. The CDR3 DNA is TGTGCCAGCTCCAGAAAGATGCCCGAGCAGTACTTC.

The chain recombines TRBV5-1 with TRBJ2-7; D gene ambiguous. Germline CDR1 is SGHRS and CDR2 is YFSETQ. Trimming took 1 base from V and 2 from J, leaving 10 bases between them. The CDR3 contains 14 residues. The DNA of the CDR3 is TGCGCCAGCAGCTTGATTGCAGGCCCCTACGAGCAGTACTTC. Its protein is CASSLIAGPYEQYF.

This rearrangement joins TRBV28 to TRBJ2-7, with D tentatively TRBD1 (5 bases). This CDR3 region has 14 residues. Germline loops: CDR1 MDHEN, CDR2 SYDVKM. The germline V and J ends were trimmed by 2 bases and 0 bases, with 8 bases remaining between them. CDR3 residues: CASSLAGFSYEQYF. CDR3 nucleotide sequence: TGTGCCAGCAGTTTAGCAGGGTTCTCCTACGAGCAGTACTTC.

The chain couples TRBV19 to TRBJ1-4; D not certain. The V gene's germline CDR1 is LNHDA and CDR2 SQIVND (reference sequence). V dropped 2 bases and J dropped 3 bases, with 10 bases sitting between them. The CDR3 covers 15 residues. The CDR3 spells CASSIIQPANEKLFF. In DNA, the CDR3 is TGTGCCAGTAGTATAATACAGCCGGCTAATGAAAAACTGTTTTTT.

The gene calls are TRBV2 and TRBJ1-4; D is perhaps TRBD1 (5 bases). Germline V gene data show CDR1 as SNHLY and CDR2 as FYNNEI. Trimming took 6 bases from V and 8 from J, leaving 10 bases between them. The CDR3 contains 12 residues. This CDR3 is CASSREGEKLFF. In DNA, the CDR3 is TGTGCCAGCAGCAGGGAGGGGGAAAAACTGTTTTTT.

V is TRBV10-3 and J is TRBJ1-3; D gene uncertain. Germline CDR1 ENHRY, CDR2 SYGVKD. V was cut by 4 bases and J by 3 bases, with 16 bases left in between. CDR3 length: 16 amino acids. This CDR3 reads CAISVSRGGSGNTIYF. In DNA form, the CDR3 reads TGTGCCATCAGTGTCTCCCGGGGTGGTAGTGGAAACACCATATATTTT.

This chain links TRBV9 with TRBJ1-3; weak D call: TRBD1 (6 bases). Germline values: CDR1 SGDLS, CDR2 YYNGEE. Trimming shortened V by 3 bases and J by 4 bases, and 14 bases separated the two germline ends. The CDR3 loop spans 15 amino acids. This CDR3 is CASSAPQGAGNTIYF. CDR3 nucleotides: TGTGCCAGCAGCGCACCACAGGGAGCAGGAAACACCATATATTTT.

CDR3 in amino acids: CASSALSVIDEQFF. The CDR3 DNA is TGCGCCAGCAGCGCCTTGTCGGTTATCGATGAGCAGTTCTTC. The V and J genes are TRBV5-1 and TRBJ2-1; no firm D call. CDR1 is SGHRS, CDR2 YFSETQ, per germline. The CDR3 covers 14 residues. V dropped 4 bases and J dropped 8 bases, with 16 bases sitting between them.

The chain combines TRBV7-3 with TRBJ2-1; D is perhaps TRBD2 (6 bases). V was pared by 3 bases and J by 15 bases, with 21 bases between. Germline values: CDR1 SGHTA, CDR2 FQGTGA. CDR3 length: 14 residues. The CDR3 nucleotides read TGTGCCAGCAGCTTGACGCGGGGACCTCTGGAAAGGTTCTTC. Translating it yields CASSLTRGPLERFF. The variable domain in full, completed from reference TRBV7-3 and TRBJ2-1, reads GAGVSQTPSNKVTEKGKYVELRCDPISGHTALYWYRQSLGQGPEFLIYFQGTGAADDSGLPNDRFFAVRPEGSVSTLKIQRTERGDSAVYLCASSLTRGPLERFFGPGTRLTVL.

CDR3 DNA: TGTGCCAGCAGTTTGGTGAGGAACACTGAAGCTTTCTTT. Its protein is CASSLVRNTEAFF. The rearrangement links TRBV28 to TRBJ1-1; no reliable D call. V was cut by 3 bases and J by 1 base, with 6 bases left in between. The CDR3 covers 13 residues. Germline lookup yields CDR1 MDHEN and CDR2 SYDVKM.

V and J are TRBV7-3 and TRBJ2-1; tentative D call: TRBD1 (6 bases). The CDR3 contains 16 residues. Trimming took 4 bases from V and 0 from J, leaving 13 bases between them. Germline CDR1 is SGHTA and CDR2 is FQGTGA. The CDR3 sequence is CASSSPLGGSYNEQFF. The CDR3 bases are TGTGCCAGCAGCTCCCCCTTAGGGGGCTCCTACAATGAGCAGTTCTTC. The complete variable domain, with remaining parts taken from reference TRBV7-3 and TRBJ2-1, reads GAGVSQTPSNKVTEKGKYVELRCDPISGHTALYWYRQSLGQGPEFLIYFQGTGAADDSGLPNDRFFAVRPEGSVSTLKIQRTERGDSAVYLCASSSPLGGSYNEQFFGPGTRLTVL.